This T cell receptor (beta chain) was sequenced in a study of blood T cell repertoires in COVID-19. The overall study: Sites across the United States, Italy and Spain contributed samples from acute and convalescent COVID-19. Nucleic acid was either cDNA or gDNA, and it came from T cells, B-cell-depleted T cells, or PBMCs.

There are 15 residues in the CDR3. The germline V gene has CDR1 GTSNPN and CDR2 SVGIG (reference sequence). V shed 2 bases, J shed 7 bases, and the junction held 8 bases outside the gene matches. How the authors handled the data: Amplification from reference gene primers served as the basis for estimated nucleated cell counts. Sequenced by immunoSEQ multiplex PCR; TCRdb stores in-frame clones only, minus some. Clonal size and the V and J genes are those of that table, whereas D and trimming came from the DNA. This table has under 55,000 clones, roughly nine tenths appearing once. V and J are TRBV30 and TRBJ1-4, with 9 bases aligning to TRBD1. This sequence was found in a human donor in a cohort sampled during active COVID-19. Sample: peripheral blood. As DNA, the CDR3 is TGTGCCTGGAGTCCAAAGGACAGGGGCGGTGAAAAACTGTTTTTT. This translates into CAWSPKDRGGEKLFF. The full variable domain, in which reference TRBV30 and TRBJ1-4 provide the parts outside the CDR3, is SQTIHQWPATLVQPVGSPLSLECTVEGTSNPNLYWYRQAAGRGLQLLFYSVGIGQISSEVPQNLSASRPQDRQFILSSKKLLLSDSGFYLCAWSPKDRGGEKLFFGSGTQLSVL.